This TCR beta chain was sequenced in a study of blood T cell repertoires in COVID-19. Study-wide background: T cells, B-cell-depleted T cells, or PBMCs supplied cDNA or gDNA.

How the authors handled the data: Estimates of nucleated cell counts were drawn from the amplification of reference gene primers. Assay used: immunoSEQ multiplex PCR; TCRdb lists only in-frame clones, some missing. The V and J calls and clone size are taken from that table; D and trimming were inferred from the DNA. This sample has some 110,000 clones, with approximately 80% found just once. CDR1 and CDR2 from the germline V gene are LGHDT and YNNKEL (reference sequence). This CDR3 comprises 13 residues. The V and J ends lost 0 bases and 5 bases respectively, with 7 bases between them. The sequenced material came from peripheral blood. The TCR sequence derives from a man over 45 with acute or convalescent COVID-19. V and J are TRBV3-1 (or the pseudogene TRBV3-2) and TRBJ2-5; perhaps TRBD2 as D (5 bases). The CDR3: CASSQDRDETQYF. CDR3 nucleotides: TGTGCCAGCAGCCAAGACCGGGATGAGACCCAGTACTTC.